Listed below are T cell receptor beta chains from one sample, sequenced in a study of shared clonotypes between healthy human individuals. TCRdb keeps only in-frame clones here, not all; method: immunoSEQ multiplex PCR. The sample shows around 690,000 clones, around 90% of them seen only once. Sample: memory CD8+ T cells from PBMCs. Every receptor here comes from a man aged 18 to 30 in good health. Some clones in this sample may be carry-over from other donors' samples. Both conserved end residues are part of each CDR3. The D gene is left open where the match is weak. Some rows mark clone size as missing; the rest say once, few, many or name a class of expanded clone.

len: 14
abundance: .
d_gene: .
v_gene: TRBV6-6
j_gene: TRBJ2-2
CDR3aa: CASRRTGNTGELFF
CDR3nt: TGTGCCAGCAGGCGGACGGGGAACACCGGGGAGCTGTTTTTT

len: 12
abundance: .
d_gene: .
v_gene: TRBV27
j_gene: TRBJ2-3
CDR3aa: CASSLTRDTQYF
CDR3nt: TGTGCCAGCAGTTTAACCCGGGATACGCAGTATTTT

len: 14
abundance: .
d_gene: .
v_gene: TRBV5-1
j_gene: TRBJ2-1
CDR3aa: CASSLHSVRAEQFF
CDR3nt: TGCGCCAGCAGCTTGCATAGTGTTAGAGCAGAGCAGTTCTTC

len: 16
abundance: .
d_gene: .
v_gene: TRBV18
j_gene: TRBJ2-5
CDR3aa: CASSLPSHRVRETQYF
CDR3nt: TGTGCCAGCTCACTACCCTCCCACAGGGTCCGGGAGACCCAGTACTTC

len: 16
abundance: .
d_gene: .
v_gene: TRBV7-2
j_gene: TRBJ1-2
CDR3aa: CASSIHGTQIAYGYTF
CDR3nt: TGTGCCAGCAGCATCCACGGGACCCAGATAGCCTATGGCTACACCTTC

len: 13
abundance: .
d_gene: .
v_gene: TRBV27
j_gene: TRBJ2-1
CDR3aa: CASSVRGYNEQFF
CDR3nt: TGTGCCAGCAGTGTGCGCGGATACAATGAGCAGTTCTTC

len: 16
abundance: once
d_gene: .
v_gene: TRBV7-9
j_gene: TRBJ2-2
CDR3aa: CASSAPGTANTGELFF
CDR3nt: TGTGCCAGCAGCGCGCCCGGGACCGCGAACACCGGGGAGCTGTTTTTT

len: 12
abundance: .
d_gene: .
v_gene: TRBV9
j_gene: TRBJ2-2
CDR3aa: CASSARPGELFF
CDR3nt: TGTGCCAGCAGCGCCCGGCCCGGGGAGCTGTTTTTT

len: 14
abundance: .
d_gene: .
v_gene: TRBV4-2
j_gene: TRBJ2-7
CDR3aa: CASSQGVERHEQYF
CDR3nt: TGTGCCAGCAGCCAAGGGGTCGAGCGGCACGAGCAGTACTTC

len: 15
abundance: .
d_gene: .
v_gene: TRBV11-2
j_gene: TRBJ1-5
CDR3aa: CASSLDGTLGQPQHF
CDR3nt: TGTGCCAGCAGCTTGGACGGGACGTTAGGCCAGCCCCAGCATTTT

len: 14
abundance: .
d_gene: TRBD2
v_gene: TRBV27
j_gene: TRBJ2-3
CDR3aa: CASSERGGAYTQYF
CDR3nt: TGTGCCAGCAGCGAGCGGGGGGGGGCGTATACGCAGTATTTT

len: 15
abundance: .
d_gene: TRBD2
v_gene: TRBV19
j_gene: TRBJ2-7
CDR3aa: CASSRRLAGVYEQYF
CDR3nt: TGTGCCAGTAGTCGTCGGCTAGCGGGAGTCTACGAGCAGTACTTC

len: 16
abundance: .
d_gene: TRBD2
v_gene: TRBV4-3
j_gene: TRBJ2-6
CDR3aa: CASSQDGGTGANVLTF
CDR3nt: TGCGCCAGCAGCCAAGACGGGGGGACTGGGGCCAACGTCCTGACTTTC

len: 15
abundance: .
d_gene: .
v_gene: TRBV9
j_gene: TRBJ2-7
CDR3aa: CASSVGAGNDYEQYF
CDR3nt: TGTGCCAGCAGCGTAGGGGCAGGGAACGACTACGAGCAGTACTTC

len: 11
abundance: .
d_gene: .
v_gene: TRBV13
j_gene: TRBJ2-1
CDR3aa: CASSLDNEQFF
CDR3nt: TGTGCCAGCAGCTTAGACAATGAGCAGTTCTTC

len: 15
abundance: .
d_gene: .
v_gene: TRBV4-1
j_gene: TRBJ2-7
CDR3aa: CASSQNTGGAVEQYF
CDR3nt: TGCGCCAGCAGCCAGAACACAGGGGGGGCGGTCGAGCAGTACTTC

len: 14
abundance: .
d_gene: .
v_gene: TRBV28
j_gene: TRBJ2-1
CDR3aa: CAVSLLGAYNEQFF
CDR3nt: TGTGCCGTCAGCCTCCTGGGGGCCTACAATGAGCAGTTCTTC

len: 10
abundance: once
d_gene: .
v_gene: TRBV25-1
j_gene: TRBJ2-1
CDR3aa: CATRFGEQFF
CDR3nt: TGTGCCACCCGATTCGGGGAGCAGTTCTTC

len: 14
abundance: .
d_gene: TRBD1
v_gene: TRBV5-5
j_gene: TRBJ2-7
CDR3aa: CASSSTGVPYEQYF
CDR3nt: TGTGCCAGCAGCTCTACAGGGGTACCCTACGAGCAGTACTTC

len: 14
abundance: .
d_gene: .
v_gene: TRBV6-1
j_gene: TRBJ2-4
CDR3aa: CASSGLGAKNIQYF
CDR3nt: TGTGCCAGCAGTGGCCTGGGAGCCAAAAACATTCAGTACTTC

len: 13
abundance: .
d_gene: .
v_gene: TRBV4-3
j_gene: TRBJ2-7
CDR3aa: CASSPDGGHEQYF
CDR3nt: TGCGCCAGCAGCCCGGACGGCGGGCACGAGCAGTACTTC

len: 13
abundance: once
d_gene: .
v_gene: TRBV28
j_gene: TRBJ1-2
CDR3aa: CASSRDRRYGYTF
CDR3nt: TGTGCCAGCAGCCGCGACAGAAGATATGGCTACACCTTC

len: 17
abundance: .
d_gene: .
v_gene: TRBV10-2
j_gene: TRBJ2-6
CDR3aa: CASSKNPQGSGANVLTF
CDR3nt: TGCGCCAGCAGTAAAAACCCTCAGGGCTCTGGGGCCAACGTCCTGACTTTC

len: 13
abundance: .
d_gene: .
v_gene: TRBV29-1
j_gene: TRBJ2-2
CDR3aa: CSVVLGNTGELFF
CDR3nt: TGCAGCGTGGTATTGGGGAACACCGGGGAGCTGTTTTTT

len: 15
abundance: once
d_gene: TRBD1
v_gene: TRBV5-1
j_gene: TRBJ2-7
CDR3aa: CASSLVQGAGNEQYF
CDR3nt: TGCGCCAGCAGCTTGGTTCAGGGGGCTGGTAACGAGCAGTACTTC

len: 19
abundance: .
d_gene: TRBD1
v_gene: TRBV29-1
j_gene: TRBJ2-5
CDR3aa: CSVGSDGTGYFRMKETQYF
CDR3nt: TGCAGCGTTGGGTCGGACGGGACAGGGTATTTTCGGATGAAAGAGACCCAGTACTTC

len: 14
abundance: .
d_gene: .
v_gene: TRBV9
j_gene: TRBJ2-7
CDR3aa: CASSPPTGAYEQYF
CDR3nt: TGTGCCAGCAGCCCCCCGACGGGAGCCTACGAGCAGTACTTC

len: 15
abundance: few
d_gene: .
v_gene: TRBV7-3
j_gene: TRBJ2-3
CDR3aa: CASSLTRREQDTQYF
CDR3nt: TGTGCCAGCAGCTTAACTCGCAGGGAGCAAGATACGCAGTATTTT

len: 15
abundance: few
d_gene: .
v_gene: TRBV14
j_gene: TRBJ2-7
CDR3aa: CASSLSQGNPYEQYF
CDR3nt: TGTGCCAGCAGCTTATCACAGGGAAATCCCTACGAGCAGTACTTC

len: 15
abundance: .
d_gene: .
v_gene: TRBV28
j_gene: TRBJ1-2
CDR3aa: CASSLIPRGRGGYTF
CDR3nt: TGTGCCAGCAGTTTAATCCCCCGTGGGAGAGGGGGCTACACCTTC

len: 14
abundance: .
d_gene: .
v_gene: TRBV5-4
j_gene: TRBJ2-7
CDR3aa: CASSLLASPYEQYF
CDR3nt: TGTGCCAGCAGCTTGCTTGCGAGTCCCTACGAGCAGTACTTC

len: 14
abundance: .
d_gene: TRBD1
v_gene: TRBV10-3
j_gene: TRBJ2-2
CDR3aa: CAASEGQGTGELFF
CDR3nt: TGTGCCGCCAGCGAGGGACAGGGCACCGGGGAGCTGTTTTTT

len: 16
abundance: .
d_gene: .
v_gene: TRBV9
j_gene: TRBJ2-2
CDR3aa: CASSARGRGDNGELFF
CDR3nt: TGTGCCAGCAGCGCCCGAGGGAGGGGGGACAACGGGGAGCTGTTTTTT

len: 12
abundance: .
d_gene: .
v_gene: TRBV5-4
j_gene: TRBJ2-7
CDR3aa: CASSLGVYEQYF
CDR3nt: TGTGCCAGCAGCCTCGGGGTTTACGAGCAGTACTTC

len: 16
abundance: .
d_gene: .
v_gene: TRBV9
j_gene: TRBJ2-1
CDR3aa: CASSGPIQTVRHEQFF
CDR3nt: TGTGCCAGCAGCGGTCCGATACAGACTGTCCGGCATGAGCAGTTCTTC

len: 16
abundance: .
d_gene: .
v_gene: TRBV10-2
j_gene: TRBJ2-7
CDR3aa: CASSEGDTLNSYEQYF
CDR3nt: TGCGCCAGCAGTGAGGGGGATACCCTTAACTCCTACGAGCAGTACTTC